The present T cell receptor beta chain was sequenced within a study of human T cells and chemical hapten exposure. The CDR3 consists of 15 residues. Germline CDR1 and CDR2: ENHRY and SYGVKD. The ends were cut back, 2 bases at V and 14 bases at J, with 22 bases in the middle. The time point here: patch test 1, 2 weeks after DPC sensitization. Treatment meaning: therapeutic diphenylcyclopropenone sensitization with weekly scalp DPC. TCRdb called the RACE reads again in MiXCR, with one record for every CDR3 protein. This table has about 360,000 distinct CDR3 sequences, around 5% appearing once. This clonotype was seen more than once but under ten times.

The receptor was derived from a woman in her forties or fifties with alopecia areata. Some clones in this sample may be carry-over from other donors' samples. The gene calls are TRBV10-3 and TRBJ2-4, with D tentatively TRBD1 (6 bases). The sequenced sample was whole blood, obtained in connection with sensitization to the hapten diphenylcyclopropenone (DPC). CDR3 loop: CAISEQSRFQGRKYF. In DNA, the CDR3 is TGTGCCATCAGTGAGCAATCCCGCTTTCAGGGGCGAAAGTACTTC.